The 23 T cell receptor beta chains given below trace back to one sample, sequenced in a study of shared clonotypes between healthy human individuals. The assay was immunoSEQ multiplex PCR, and TCRdb's table has in-frame clones only and misses some. The data show roughly 380,000 clones, 96% seen once. The specimen sequenced was memory CD8+ T cells sorted from blood. Subset given: CD45RO+ cells pooled with CCR7-negative TemRA cells. The receptors originated from a man under 40 in good health.

About this clone itself: Other DNA sequences in the same sample also yield this CDR3. The chain employs TRBV28 and TRBJ1-5; tentatively, D is TRBD1 (6 bases). Germline CDR1 MDHEN, CDR2 SYDVKM. Trimming pared 3 bases from V and 0 bases from J, leaving 6 bases between. The length of the CDR3 is 14 residues. CDR3 loop: CASSLTGSNQPQHF. CDR3 bases: TGTGCCAGCAGTTTGACAGGTAGCAATCAGCCCCAGCATTTT.

The chain joins TRBV28 to TRBJ2-2, with 10 bases that match TRBD1. This CDR3 is 15 amino acids long. The ends lost 2 bases at V and 5 bases at J; junction bases unmatched: 2. CDR1 and CDR2 from the germline V gene are MDHEN and SYDVKM. The DNA for the CDR3 is TGTGCCAGCAGTTTACCGGGACAGGGGACCGGGGAGCTGTTTTTT. This sequence encodes CASSLPGQGTGELFF. The whole variable domain, filled in from reference TRBV28 and TRBJ2-2, reads DVKVTQSSRYLVKRTGEKVFLECVQDMDHENMFWYRQDPGLGLRLIYFSYDVKMKEKGDIPEGYSVSREKKERFSLILESASTNQTSMYLCASSLPGQGTGELFFGEGSRLTVL.

This clone was observed a single time. The chain combines TRBV13 with TRBJ1-3; 7 positions agree with TRBD1. This CDR3 contains 15 residues. The germline CDR1 and CDR2 sequences are PRHDT and FYEKMQ (reference sequence). The V gene end was trimmed by 5 bases and the J gene end by 3 bases; junction bases not matched to a gene: 7. The CDR3 region is CASSLGTAYGNTIYF. The CDR3 region has the DNA TGTGCCAGCAGCCTCGGGACAGCGTATGGAAACACCATATATTTT.

The chain links TRBV18 to TRBJ2-7; TRBD2 might be the D (7 bases). The germline V gene encodes CDR1 KGHSH and CDR2 LQKENI. The CDR3 contains 15 residues. V gave up 0 bases and J gave up 7 bases, with 16 bases separating them. This CDR3 is CASSPPYGGGGEQYF. In DNA, the CDR3 is TGTGCCAGCTCACCACCTTATGGCGGGGGCGGGGAGCAGTACTTC.

The chain combines TRBV5-4 with TRBJ1-2; D gene unclear. The V end was cut by 0 bases, the J end by 2 bases, with 11 bases between. This CDR3 has 15 amino acids. Germline V gives CDR1 SGHNT, CDR2 YYREEE (reference sequence). The CDR3 DNA reads TGTGCCAGCAGCTTGGAGGTAGGGCGGAACTATGGCTACACCTTC. Translated, it gives CASSLEVGRNYGYTF. Full variable domain (missing parts from reference TRBV5-4 and TRBJ1-2): ETGVTQSPTHLIKTRGQQVTLRCSSQSGHNTVSWYQQALGQGPQFIFQYYREEENGRGNFPPRFSGLQFPNYSSELNVNALELDDSALYLCASSLEVGRNYGYTFGSGTRLTVV.

The V and J genes are TRBV19 and TRBJ1-5, with a possible D match to TRBD1 (6 bases). The germline CDR1 and CDR2 sequences are LNHDA and SQIVND (reference sequence). Trimming left V 3 bases short and J 4 bases short, with 13 bases between. CDR3 length: 15 residues. The CDR3 here is CASSIGRDINQPQHF. CDR3 sequence (DNA): TGTGCCAGTAGTATCGGCCGGGACATTAATCAGCCCCAGCATTTT.

The V gene is TRBV15, the J gene TRBJ2-1; D remains unclear. Trimming cost V 0 bases and J 4 bases, with 22 bases left between them. The germline gives CDR1 LNHNV, CDR2 YYDKDF (reference sequence). There are 19 residues in the CDR3. This CDR3 reads CATSRDPRPYIPEYNEQFF. DNA for the CDR3: TGTGCCACCAGCAGAGATCCCCGGCCTTACATCCCGGAGTACAATGAGCAGTTCTTC.

CDR3 sequence: CASSFKTVYEQYF. The CDR3 coding sequence is TGTGCCAGCAGCTTCAAGACTGTATACGAGCAGTACTTC. The chain uses TRBV7-8 and TRBJ2-7; D is ambiguous. The CDR3 sequence is 13 residues long. The germline CDR1 and CDR2 sequences are SGHVS and FQNEAQ. Trimming pared 3 bases from V and 4 bases from J, leaving 10 bases between.

This clone was detected only once. Other DNA sequences within the sample encode an identical CDR3. V and J are TRBV9 and TRBJ2-3; no definite D call. The CDR3 runs 12 residues. Germline V gene data show CDR1 as SGDLS and CDR2 as YYNGEE. With 0 bases removed from V and 6 bases from J, the gap between germline ends came to 5 bases. CDR3 sequence reads: CASSVAADTQYF. Here the CDR3 DNA reads TGTGCCAGCAGCGTAGCGGCTGATACGCAGTATTTT.

This chain connects TRBV28 to TRBJ2-7, with 15 bases identical to TRBD2. V trimming: 3 bases; J trimming: 1 base; junction bases outside the gene matches: 7. Germline CDR1 MDHEN, CDR2 SYDVKM. The CDR3 extends over 18 amino acids. The CDR3 DNA reads as TGTGCCAGCAGTTTTTTGGGACTAGCGGGAGGAGGGTCCTACGAGCAGTACTTC. This gives the protein CASSFLGLAGGGSYEQYF.

The CDR3 DNA is TGTGCCAGCAGCTTAGGACACGCCTACGAGCAGTACTTC. It translates to CASSLGHAYEQYF. V and J are TRBV5-6 and TRBJ2-7; perhaps TRBD1 as D (5 bases). Looked up from germline, CDR1 is SGHDT and CDR2 is YYEEEE. The CDR3 length is 13 residues. Deletions cut 2 bases from V and 2 bases from J, with 8 bases between.

This chain connects TRBV28 to TRBJ1-3, with D unclear. V was trimmed by 6 bases and J by 0 bases, leaving 9 bases between them. This CDR3 spans 14 amino acids. CDR1 MDHEN and CDR2 SYDVKM come from the germline V gene. The CDR3 protein is CASSSYSSGNTIYF. In nucleotides, the CDR3 is TGTGCCAGCAGCTCGTACAGCTCTGGAAACACCATATATTTT.

V usage is TRBV5-1 and J usage is TRBJ2-2; D unresolved. Trimming shortened V by 0 bases and J by 3 bases, and 15 bases separated the two germline ends. The CDR3 loop spans 17 amino acids. CDR1 and CDR2 (germline): SGHRS, YFSETQ. The CDR3 nucleotides read TGCGCCAGCAGCTTGGCCATCTACGGCCGTGACACCGGGGAGCTGTTTTTT. Amino acids: CASSLAIYGRDTGELFF.

This clone was picked up one time. V gene TRBV7-3 combines with J gene TRBJ2-1; TRBD1 aligns across 8 bases. The CDR3 length is 15 residues. V lost 3 bases, J lost 0 bases, and 1 base stayed unmatched. The germline gives CDR1 SGHTA, CDR2 FQGTGA. The CDR3 nucleotides are TGTGCCAGCAGCTTTGGACAGGGCTCCTACAATGAGCAGTTCTTC. Its protein product is CASSFGQGSYNEQFF.

The V gene is TRBV19, the J gene TRBJ2-7, with TRBD1 matching over 10 bases. Germline V lookup: CDR1 LNHDA, CDR2 SQIVND (reference sequence). V was clipped by 6 bases and J by 5 bases; unmatched bases: 7. This CDR3 contains 14 residues. This CDR3 is CASRNRGTGDEQYF. CDR3 bases: TGTGCCAGTAGGAATAGGGGGACAGGGGACGAGCAGTACTTC.

This rearrangement joins TRBV27 to TRBJ2-1; TRBD2 agrees at 13 bases. Trimming took 1 base from V and 0 from J; bases not matched to a gene: 9. The CDR3 loop spans 20 amino acids. CDR1 is MNHEY and CDR2 is SMNVEV in the germline V gene (reference sequence). The CDR3 loop reads CASSLLGLAGVHSSYNEQFF. The CDR3 DNA is TGTGCCAGCAGTTTATTAGGACTAGCGGGAGTACACAGCTCCTACAATGAGCAGTTCTTC.

The CDR3 loop is CASSWISATDTQYF. The CDR3 DNA sequence: TGTGCCAGCAGCTGGATTTCGGCCACAGATACGCAGTATTTT. The J gene is TRBJ2-3, the V gene TRBV5-6; D is ambiguous. The CDR3 covers 14 residues. In germline, CDR1 is SGHDT, CDR2 YYEEEE. V shed 3 bases and J shed 2 bases, with 10 bases lying between them.

This clone was detected only once. The chain carries TRBV27 and TRBJ2-7, with D tentatively TRBD1 or TRBD2 (5 bases each). The ends were cut back, 5 bases at V and 2 bases at J, with 22 bases in the middle. The CDR3 length is 17 residues. Germline V gives CDR1 MNHEY, CDR2 SMNVEV (reference sequence). The CDR3 spells CASSILARDARPYEQYF. CDR3 sequence (DNA): TGTGCCAGCAGTATCCTTGCCCGGGACGCACGCCCCTACGAGCAGTACTTC.

V and J are TRBV6-5 and TRBJ2-7; tentative D call: TRBD1 (5 bases). Germline-derived CDR1 and CDR2 are MNHEY and SVGAGI. The CDR3 extends over 14 amino acids. V was pared by 5 bases and J by 3 bases, with 14 bases between. Here the CDR3 reads CASSRLTGLYEQYF. DNA of the CDR3: TGTGCCAGCAGTCGACTTACAGGCCTCTACGAGCAGTACTTC.

The rearrangement joins TRBV4-1 to TRBJ2-3; D uncertain. V was shortened by 2 bases and J by 3 bases, with 9 bases between the two germline ends. Germline assignment: CDR1 MGHRA and CDR2 YSYEKL. CDR3 length: 14 residues. The CDR3 reads CASSQRVLTDTQYF. For the CDR3, the DNA is TGCGCCAGCAGCCAAAGGGTGCTTACAGATACGCAGTATTTT.

For the CDR3, the DNA is TGTGCCTGGAGTGCGTGGCGGGGGTTGACAGATACGCAGTATTTT. Translated: CAWSAWRGLTDTQYF. The genes are TRBV30 and TRBJ2-3, with 7 bases identical to TRBD2. J lost 3 bases, V lost 1 base, and 7 bases had no gene match. The germline CDR1 and CDR2 sequences are GTSNPN and SVGIG (reference sequence). The CDR3 is 15 amino acids.

The chain has TRBV7-2 and TRBJ2-2; TRBD2 matches at 7 bases. V was clipped by 1 base and J by 1 base; unmatched bases: 0. CDR1 is SGHTA and CDR2 is FQGNSA in the germline V gene. The CDR3 length is 15 residues. CDR3: CASSLVAGNTGELFF. Here the CDR3 DNA reads TGTGCCAGCAGCTTAGTAGCGGGGAACACCGGGGAGCTGTTTTTT.

This rearrangement joins TRBV30 to TRBJ2-7; possibly TRBD2 for D (6 bases). V was shortened by 2 bases and J by 4 bases, with 9 bases between the two germline ends. The CDR3 is made up of 12 amino acids. Germline V gene sequence: CDR1 GTSNPN, CDR2 SVGIG (reference sequence). As DNA, the CDR3 is TGTGCCTGGAGTATCGGGGGTTACGAGCAGTACTTC. It specifies CAWSIGGYEQYF.